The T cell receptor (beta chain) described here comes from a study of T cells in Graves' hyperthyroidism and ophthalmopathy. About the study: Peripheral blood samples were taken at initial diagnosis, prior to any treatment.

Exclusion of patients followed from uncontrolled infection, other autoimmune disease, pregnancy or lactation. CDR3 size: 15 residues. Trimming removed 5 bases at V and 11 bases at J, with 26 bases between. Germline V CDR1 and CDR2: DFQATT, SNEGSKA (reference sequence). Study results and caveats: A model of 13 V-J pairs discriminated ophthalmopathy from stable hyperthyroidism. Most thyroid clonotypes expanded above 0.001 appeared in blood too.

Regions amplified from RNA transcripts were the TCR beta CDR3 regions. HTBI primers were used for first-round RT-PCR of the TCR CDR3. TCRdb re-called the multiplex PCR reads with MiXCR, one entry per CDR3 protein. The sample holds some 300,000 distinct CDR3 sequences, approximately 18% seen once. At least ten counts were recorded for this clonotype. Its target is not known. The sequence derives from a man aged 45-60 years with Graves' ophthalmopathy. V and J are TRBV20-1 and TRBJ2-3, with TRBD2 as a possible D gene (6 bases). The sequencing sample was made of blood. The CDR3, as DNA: TGCAGTGCTTCCCTCGAAGGAGGGCCCGGGACCAAGCAGTATTTT. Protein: CSASLEGGPGTKQYF.